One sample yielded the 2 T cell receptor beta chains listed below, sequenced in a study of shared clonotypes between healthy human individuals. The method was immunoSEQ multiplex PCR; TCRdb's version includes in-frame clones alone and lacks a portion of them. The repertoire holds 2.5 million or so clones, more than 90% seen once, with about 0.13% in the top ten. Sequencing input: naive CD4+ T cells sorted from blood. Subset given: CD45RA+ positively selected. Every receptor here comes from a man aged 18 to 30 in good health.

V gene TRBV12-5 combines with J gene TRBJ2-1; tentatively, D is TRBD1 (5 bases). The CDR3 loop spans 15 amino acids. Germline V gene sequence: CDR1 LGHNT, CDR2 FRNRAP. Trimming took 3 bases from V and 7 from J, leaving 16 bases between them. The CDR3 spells CASGLWQGERNEQFF. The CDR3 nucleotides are TGTGCTAGTGGTTTATGGCAGGGCGAACGTAATGAGCAGTTCTTC. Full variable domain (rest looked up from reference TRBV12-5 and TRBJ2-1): DARVTQTPRHKVTEMGQEVTMRCQPILGHNTVFWYRQTMMQGLELLAYFRNRAPLDDSGMPKDRFSAEMPDATLATLKIQPSEPRDSAVYFCASGLWQGERNEQFFGPGTRLTVL.

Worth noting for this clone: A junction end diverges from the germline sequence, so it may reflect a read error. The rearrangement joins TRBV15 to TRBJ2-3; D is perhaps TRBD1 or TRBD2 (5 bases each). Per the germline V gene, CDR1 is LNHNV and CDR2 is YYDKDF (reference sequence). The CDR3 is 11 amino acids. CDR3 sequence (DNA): TGTGCCACCGGCAGGGAGGATACGCAGTATTTT. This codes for CATGREDTQYF.